The 25 T cell receptor beta chains below were found in one sample sequenced in a study of blood T cell repertoires in COVID-19. The table came from immunoSEQ multiplex PCR; TCRdb's copy has only in-frame clones and leaves some out. The data contain roughly 140,000 clones, approximately 88% of them singletons. Sequencing was done on a sample of peripheral blood. The origin of the receptors is a man between 65 and 85 years old with acute or convalescent COVID-19.

The chain joins TRBV10-3 to TRBJ2-3; weak D call: TRBD2 (5 bases). The V end was cut by 9 bases, the J end by 6 bases, with 22 bases between. The CDR3 length is 15 residues. Germline-derived CDR1 and CDR2 are ENHRY and SYGVKD. This chain's CDR3 is CAISDSAVGRDTQYF. CDR3 coding DNA: TGTGCCATATCGGACTCAGCGGTCGGTCGTGATACGCAGTATTTT.

V gene TRBV7-9 combines with J gene TRBJ1-2; 9 positions agree with TRBD1. CDR3 length equals 16 residues. CDR1 is SEHNR and CDR2 is FQNEAQ in the germline V gene (reference sequence). The V gene end was trimmed by 6 bases and the J gene end by 4 bases; junction bases not matched to a gene: 12. The CDR3 DNA reads TGTGCCAGCAGTTTTGGACAGGGGTCTTACGGCTATGGCTACACCTTC. Amino acids: CASSFGQGSYGYGYTF.

This sequence joins TRBV6-4 and TRBJ2-7; TRBD1 agrees at 10 bases. Per the germline V gene, CDR1 is MRHNA and CDR2 is SNTAGT. The CDR3 loop spans 16 amino acids. The V and J ends lost 5 bases and 4 bases, in that order; junction bases with no gene match: 11. The CDR3 nucleotides are TGTGCCAGCAGTCCTGGACCGGGACAGGGGCGGTACGAGCAGTACTTC. It specifies CASSPGPGQGRYEQYF.

This clone came up a few times. V gene TRBV5-1 combines with J gene TRBJ1-2; 11 nucleotides agree with TRBD1. Germline-derived CDR1 and CDR2 are SGHRS and YFSETQ. The CDR3 contains 15 residues. With 5 bases clipped from V and 2 bases from J, the junction kept 5 bases outside the gene matches. In DNA, the CDR3 is TGCGCCAGCAGGACCGGACAGGGGGCAAACTATGGCTACACCTTC. It specifies CASRTGQGANYGYTF.

The chain couples TRBV7-9 to TRBJ1-3; 9 bases map to TRBD1. The CDR3 sequence is 15 residues long. Per the germline V gene, CDR1 is SEHNR and CDR2 is FQNEAQ (reference sequence). With V trimmed by 6 bases and J by 8 bases, 11 bases remained unmatched. The CDR3 DNA reads as TGTGCCAGCAGTTCAAGCCCGGGACAGGGACACACCATATATTTT. Translation gives CASSSSPGQGHTIYF.

This clone was counted only a few times. The V and J genes are TRBV19 and TRBJ2-7; D possibly corresponds to TRBD1 (6 bases). The V gene's germline CDR1 is LNHDA and CDR2 SQIVND (reference sequence). The CDR3 spans 14 residues. The V end was cut by 10 bases, the J end by 5 bases, with 21 bases between. In DNA form, the CDR3 reads TGTGCCACCGCGAACACAGGGTACATTGACGAGCAGTACTTC. Its protein is CATANTGYIDEQYF.

V usage is TRBV19 and J usage is TRBJ1-5; 7 nucleotides align to TRBD1. Germline V gives CDR1 LNHDA, CDR2 SQIVND (reference sequence). V shed 5 bases, J shed 15 bases, and the junction held 10 bases outside the gene matches. The CDR3 sequence is 12 residues long. The DNA for the CDR3 is TGTGCCAGTAGTGTGAAACAGGGGCCTCGGCATTTT. This translates into CASSVKQGPRHF.

This clone appeared once. At one end, the junction sequence differs from germline, possibly due to a read error. V gene TRBV7-9 combines with J gene TRBJ2-2; 9 positions agree with TRBD1. Per germline, CDR1 SEHNR and CDR2 FQNEAQ (reference sequence). The CDR3 is 14 residues long. This chain's CDR3 is CASTLTGGVGELFF. The CDR3, as DNA: TGTGCCAGCACCTTAACAGGGGGCGTCGGGGAGCTGTTTTTT.

CDR3 sequence: CASSQASEAFF. The CDR3 coding sequence is TGTGCCAGCAGCCAAGCATCAGAAGCTTTCTTT. The V call is TRBV3-1 (or the pseudogene TRBV3-2), the J call TRBJ1-1; unclear D gene. Germline loops: CDR1 LGHDT, CDR2 YNNKEL (reference sequence). Trimming cost V 1 base and J 8 bases, with 5 bases left between them. The CDR3 covers 11 residues.

The J gene is TRBJ2-7, the V gene TRBV19; TRBD1 might be the D (6 bases). Germline lookup yields CDR1 LNHDA and CDR2 SQIVND (reference sequence). Trimming removed 5 bases from V and 6 bases from J, with 11 bases in between. The CDR3 runs to 12 residues. The CDR3 region is CASSQQGVEQYF. Here the CDR3 DNA reads TGTGCCAGTAGTCAACAGGGAGTCGAGCAGTACTTC.

This chain joins TRBV7-9 and TRBJ1-5, with 7 bases identical to TRBD1. The CDR3 length is 14 residues. V was pared by 3 bases and J by 5 bases, with 4 bases of the junction left unmatched. Germline CDR1 reads SEHNR; CDR2 reads FQNEAQ (reference sequence). The CDR3 loop reads CASSFGTEDQPQHF. CDR3 bases: TGTGCCAGCAGCTTCGGGACAGAGGATCAGCCCCAGCATTTT. Supplemented by reference TRBV7-9 and TRBJ1-5, the full variable domain reads DTGVSQNPRHKITKRGQNVTFRCDPISEHNRLYWYRQTLGQGPEFLTYFQNEAQLEKSRLLSDRFSAERPKGSFSTLEIQRTEQGDSAMYLCASSFGTEDQPQHFGDGTRLSIL.

This clone was seen a few times. This chain links TRBV19 with TRBJ2-3, with a weak D call TRBD2 (5 bases). Trimming stripped 2 bases from V and 0 bases from J, with 6 bases between. CDR3 length: 14 amino acids. Germline assignment: CDR1 LNHDA and CDR2 SQIVND (reference sequence). CDR3: CASSIRGSTDTQYF. In nucleotides, the CDR3 is TGTGCCAGTAGTATAAGAGGGAGCACAGATACGCAGTATTTT.

The chain combines TRBV5-6 with TRBJ2-2; a weak D match, TRBD2 (7 bases). The V gene lost 1 base and the J gene lost 4 bases, with 14 bases spanning the gap. From germline, CDR1 is SGHDT and CDR2 YYEEEE. This CDR3 has 16 residues. This CDR3 is CASSLSGGARTGELFF. In DNA form, the CDR3 reads TGTGCCAGCAGCTTGAGTGGGGGGGCACGCACCGGGGAGCTGTTTTTT.

As DNA, the CDR3 is TGTGCCAGTAGTGTAGGGACAGGGGGATCCTACGAGCAGTACTTC. It codes for CASSVGTGGSYEQYF. The V gene is TRBV19, the J gene TRBJ2-7, with 11 bases matching TRBD1. Trimming removed 5 bases from V and 1 base from J; junction bases left unmatched: 4. The CDR3 is 15 residues long. Germline assignment: CDR1 LNHDA and CDR2 SQIVND (reference sequence).

The chain is built from TRBV28 and TRBJ2-7; D perhaps matches TRBD2 (5 bases). V was pared by 4 bases and J by 8 bases, with 21 bases between. Germline V CDR1 and CDR2: MDHEN, SYDVKM. The CDR3 is made up of 15 amino acids. The CDR3 is CASSYGGTLGYQQYF. As DNA, the CDR3 is TGTGCCAGCAGTTACGGCGGAACACTAGGGTATCAGCAGTACTTC.

This chain uses TRBV18 with TRBJ1-1; TRBD1 matches at 9 bases. The V gene's germline CDR1 is KGHSH and CDR2 LQKENI. This CDR3 has 15 residues. Losses at the gene ends were 3 bases for V and 1 base for J; bases not matched to a gene: 3. As DNA, the CDR3 is TGTGCCAGCTCACCGGGGGACAGGGCGAACACTGAAGCTTTCTTT. The encoded protein is CASSPGDRANTEAFF.

The rearrangement joins TRBV6-6 to TRBJ1-2; TRBD1 might be the D (5 bases). CDR3 size: 14 residues. The germline V gene encodes CDR1 MNHNY and CDR2 SVGAGI (reference sequence). Trimming removed 4 bases from V and 4 bases from J, with 13 bases in between. The CDR3 region is CASSSTGQAYGYTF. For the CDR3, the DNA is TGTGCCAGCAGTTCTACCGGACAAGCCTATGGCTACACCTTC.

The chain carries TRBV19 and TRBJ1-4; D is unclear. Trimming removed 4 bases from V and 5 bases from J, with 8 bases in between. Per the germline V gene, CDR1 is LNHDA and CDR2 is SQIVND (reference sequence). The CDR3 runs 13 residues. This chain's CDR3 is CASSTSGNEKLFF. The CDR3 nucleotides are TGTGCCAGTAGTACGTCAGGAAATGAAAAACTGTTTTTT.

The chain recombines TRBV19 with TRBJ2-3, with 7 bases fitting TRBD1. The CDR3 consists of 16 residues. Germline-derived CDR1 and CDR2 are LNHDA and SQIVND (reference sequence). V trimming: 6 bases; J trimming: 2 bases; junction bases outside the gene matches: 11. In DNA form, the CDR3 reads TGTGCCAGTAGCCGACAGGGAGATCTTATCACAGATACGCAGTATTTT. It encodes CASSRQGDLITDTQYF. Full variable domain (remainder filled in from reference TRBV19 and TRBJ2-3): DGGITQSPKYLFRKEGQNVTLSCEQNLNHDAMYWYRQDPGQGLRLIYYSQIVNDFQKGDIAEGYSVSREKKESFPLTVTSAQKNPTAFYLCASSRQGDLITDTQYFGPGTRLTVL.

The chain uses TRBV25-1 and TRBJ1-2; a possible D gene is TRBD1 (5 bases). CDR1 and CDR2 from the germline V gene are MGHDK and SYGVNS. The CDR3 is 12 residues long. With 5 bases removed from V and 5 bases from J, the gap between germline ends came to 9 bases. The CDR3 here is CASSPGGYGYTF. DNA for the CDR3: TGTGCCAGCAGTCCCGGGGGGTATGGCTACACCTTC.

The chain joins TRBV27 to TRBJ2-5; 9 bases agree with TRBD1. Losses at the gene ends were 6 bases for V and 7 bases for J; bases not matched to a gene: 9. CDR3 length equals 14 residues. Germline V gives CDR1 MNHEY, CDR2 SMNVEV (reference sequence). The CDR3 bases are TGTGCCAGCAGAGGAACAGGGGGCGCAGGGACCCAGTACTTC. Amino acids: CASRGTGGAGTQYF.

V usage is TRBV9 and J usage is TRBJ2-7; D perhaps matches TRBD2 (6 bases). The CDR3 extends over 17 amino acids. The V end was cut by 5 bases, the J end by 0 bases, with 21 bases between. Germline V gene sequence: CDR1 SGDLS, CDR2 YYNGEE. The CDR3 sequence: CASRGRGRIGSSYEQYF. CDR3 DNA sequence: TGTGCCAGCAGGGGACGGGGGAGGATCGGGAGCTCCTACGAGCAGTACTTC. Variable domain in full (rest from reference TRBV9 and TRBJ2-7): DSGVTQTPKHLITATGQRVTLRCSPRSGDLSVYWYQQSLDQGLQFLIQYYNGEERAKGNILERFSAQQFPDLHSELNLSSLELGDSALYFCASRGRGRIGSSYEQYFGPGTRLTVT.

The J gene is TRBJ1-4, the V gene TRBV28; 10 bases agree with TRBD1. Per germline, CDR1 MDHEN and CDR2 SYDVKM. This CDR3 region has 15 residues. V was clipped by 2 bases and J by 11 bases; unmatched bases: 8. The CDR3 coding sequence is TGTGCCAGCAGTTTAAGTGGGACAGGGGTGAACAAACTGTTTTTT. Its translation: CASSLSGTGVNKLFF.

This chain joins TRBV5-8 and TRBJ1-1; D is unclear. The CDR3 runs to 14 residues. V was clipped by 6 bases and J by 7 bases, with 19 bases between them. CDR1 and CDR2 from the germline V gene are SGHTS and YDEGEE. The CDR3 reads CASTLGGGYLEAFF. CDR3 bases: TGTGCCAGCACTCTGGGAGGAGGCTACCTTGAAGCTTTCTTT.

This clone occurred once. V gene TRBV2 combines with J gene TRBJ2-1; 7 nucleotides line up with TRBD2. CDR3 length: 14 residues. CDR1 and CDR2 (germline): SNHLY, FYNNEI. J gave up 3 bases and V 2 bases, and 1 base lay outside the gene matches. CDR3 in DNA: TGTGCCAGCAGTGAAACGGGGGGCTACAATGAGCAGTTCTTC. Translated, it gives CASSETGGYNEQFF.